These T cell receptor beta chains were read from a single sample in a study of identical twins. Using its own MiXCR run on the 5' RACE reads, TCRdb lists one record per CDR3 protein. The sample yields about 260,000 distinct CDR3 sequences, approximately 7% seen once. The data also belong to a second study, concerning yellow fever vaccine responses in identical twins.

The sample consisted of memory (CD45RO+) T cells sorted from blood. These receptors all stem from a woman aged 18-35 years in good health. Each CDR3 is given with its conserved first and last residue. D genes are given only for firm matches. The listing skips clone size in some rows; elsewhere it reads once, few, many or a size class.

many TRBJ1-1 TRBD1 TRBV3-1 TGTGCCAGCAGCCCCGTGGGACAGGGCGGCACTGAAGCTTTCTTT CASSPVGQGGTEAFF
NA TRBJ2-4 TRBD1 TRBV20-1 TGCTGTGCTAGAGTATCGCAGGGGGCTGAGGCCAAAAACATTCAGTACTTC CCARVSQGAEAKNIQYF
many TRBJ1-1 NA TRBV5-1 TGCGCCAGCAGCTTGGCCGGTGGGGGCACTGAAGCTTTCTTT CASSLAGGGTEAFF
NA TRBJ2-1 TRBD2 TRBV7-2 TGTGCCAGCAGCCGGACTAGCGGGACCAATGAGCAGTTCTTC CASSRTSGTNEQFF
few TRBJ2-5 TRBD1 TRBV24-1 TGTGCCACCAGTGATACCCCCGGGACAGGGTCAGAGACCCAGTACTTC CATSDTPGTGSETQYF
NA TRBJ2-3 TRBD2 TRBV15 TGTGCCACCAGCAGAGGTGGGAGGGGAGATACGCAGTATTTT CATSRGGRGDTQYF
few TRBJ1-1 NA TRBV7-9 TGTGCCAGCAGACCAGGACAGCATAACACTGAAGCTTTCTTT CASRPGQHNTEAFF
few TRBJ2-5 TRBD2 TRBV7-8 TGTGCCAGCAGCGGAATAGCGGGGGTGGGAGAGACCCAGTACTTC CASSGIAGVGETQYF
many TRBJ1-1 TRBD1 TRBV12-3/TRBV12-4 TGTGCCAGCAGTTACGGACAGGTGAACACTGAAGCTTTCTTT CASSYGQVNTEAFF
NA TRBJ2-5 TRBD1 TRBV18 TGTGCCAGCTCACCAGGACAGGGAGGCCTACAAGAGACCCAGTACTTC CASSPGQGGLQETQYF
many TRBJ2-1 NA TRBV12-3/TRBV12-4 TGTGCCAGCAGTTCCACCTATGAGCAGTTCTTC CASSSTYEQFF
many TRBJ2-4 NA TRBV5-6 TGTGCCAGCAGCTTGGTCGGGGCCCCACTAGCCAAAAACATTCAGTACTTC CASSLVGAPLAKNIQYF
few TRBJ2-7 NA TRBV20-1 TGCAGTGCTAGGCCACAGGGTTACGAGCAGTACTTC CSARPQGYEQYF
many TRBJ1-6 TRBD1 TRBV20-1 TGCAGTGCTAGAGACCCAGGGGGGCCAGGGGGCCGGAATTCACCCCTCCACTTT CSARDPGGPGGRNSPLHF
many TRBJ1-1 NA TRBV7-6 TGTGCCAGCAGCCAATCCTGGACAGCTGAAGCTTTCTTT CASSQSWTAEAFF
NA TRBJ2-5 NA TRBV7-2 TGTGCCAGCAGCCCCCGGGGGGCCCCACAAGAGACCCAGTACTTC CASSPRGAPQETQYF
few TRBJ2-1 TRBD2 TRBV20-1 TGCAGTGCTAGGAAACTAGCGGGAAGCTCCTACAATGAGCAGTTCTTC CSARKLAGSSYNEQFF
few TRBJ1-5 NA TRBV7-2 TGTGCCAGCAGCTTAATGAATCAGCCCCAGCATTTT CASSLMNQPQHF
few TRBJ1-4 TRBD1 TRBV9 TGTGCCAGCAGCCTAGGGGGGACAGGTGGAGAAAAACTGTTTTTT CASSLGGTGGEKLFF
many TRBJ2-1 NA TRBV10-3 TGTGCCATCAGTGAGTCAAGATACAATGAGCAGTTCTTC CAISESRYNEQFF
NA TRBJ2-3 TRBD1 TRBV29-1 TGCAGCGCACGCAGGGACAGAACTAGCACAGATACGCAGTATTTT CSARRDRTSTDTQYF
many TRBJ2-1 NA TRBV12-3/TRBV12-4 TGTGCCAGCAGTCTCGGACAGAACAATGAGCAGTTCTTC CASSLGQNNEQFF
NA TRBJ1-1 NA TRBV7-9 TGTGCCAGCAGCTTAGAATGGGGGGCCACTGAAGCTTTCTTT CASSLEWGATEAFF
many TRBJ2-7 TRBD1 TRBV12-3/TRBV12-4 TGTGCCAGCAGTTACGCCGGGACAGGGCTTCTGTACTTC CASSYAGTGLLYF
NA TRBJ2-3 NA TRBV7-2 TGTGCCAGCAGCTTAAACCCGAAGTCAGATACGCAGTATTTT CASSLNPKSDTQYF
few TRBJ2-7 TRBD2 TRBV2 TGTGCCAGCAGAGCCACTAGCGGGGGTTACGAGCAGTACTTC CASRATSGGYEQYF
NA TRBJ2-2 NA TRBV20-1 TGCAGTGCTAGGTTTATGGGGGAGCTGTTTTTT CSARFMGELFF
many TRBJ2-1 TRBD2 TRBV29-1 TGCAGCGTAACGGGGGGAAGGTACAATGAGCAGTTCTTC CSVTGGRYNEQFF
NA TRBJ2-3 NA TRBV5-5 TGTGCCAGCAGCTTGGGGACAGTGGCTAGCACAGATACGCAGTATTTT CASSLGTVASTDTQYF
NA TRBJ2-7 NA TRBV28 TGTGCCAGCAGTTTATACGGGATAGCGAGTTCCTACGAGCAGTACTTC CASSLYGIASSYEQYF
NA TRBJ1-5 TRBD1 TRBV20-1 TGCAGTGCTGAAGGGGACAGAAATCAGCCCCAGCATTTT CSAEGDRNQPQHF
NA TRBJ2-1 TRBD2 TRBV6-4 TGTGCCAGCAGCCATGAGGGACTAGCGGGAGTTTTGTTCTTC CASSHEGLAGVLFF
few TRBJ1-6 TRBD1 TRBV20-1 TGCAGTGCTACACCCCCCGGGACAGGGGGTTCACCCCTCCACTTT CSATPPGTGGSPLHF
NA TRBJ2-5 NA TRBV7-8 TGTGCCAGCAGCTTTGCCGGGGGTAACCAAGAGACCCAGTACTTC CASSFAGGNQETQYF
NA TRBJ2-2 TRBD2 TRBV2 TGTGCCAAGAAACCCGGGACTACTGTCAACACCGGGGAGCTGTTTTTT CAKKPGTTVNTGELFF
once TRBJ2-5 NA TRBV5-3 TGTGCCAGGGGCCCCGGACTCCACCAAGAGACCCAGTACTTC CARGPGLHQETQYF
many TRBJ1-4 NA TRBV29-1 TGCAGCGCCCAGGGAGCGGGTGAAAAACTGTTTTTT CSAQGAGEKLFF
NA TRBJ2-5 NA TRBV20-1 TGCAGTGCTAGCCGGGACTTCGACGGGAAGGAGACCCAGTACTTC CSASRDFDGKETQYF
NA TRBJ2-7 NA TRBV6-5 TGTGCCAGCAGTTTCCTCGGACACCCTTTTGCCTACGAGCAGTACTTC CASSFLGHPFAYEQYF
many TRBJ2-5 TRBD2 TRBV5-1 TGCGCCAGCAGCTTAGGACTAGAAGAGACCCAGTACTTC CASSLGLEETQYF
many TRBJ2-1 NA TRBV12-3/TRBV12-4 TGTGCCAGCAGTTTAGTAATGGCAGGGGCCTACAATGAGCAGTTCTTC CASSLVMAGAYNEQFF
NA TRBJ2-5 TRBD2 TRBV5-1 TGCGCCAGCAGCTTGGCTAGCGGGAGTTCGGAGACCCAGTACTTC CASSLASGSSETQYF
few TRBJ2-3 NA TRBV29-1 TGCAGCGTTCTTTCCGGCGCCCCTAGCACAGATACGCAGTATTTT CSVLSGAPSTDTQYF
few TRBJ1-1 TRBD1 TRBV10-1 TGCGCCAGCGGGGACAGGGTGAATGAAGCTTTCTTT CASGDRVNEAFF